This paragraph reports one T cell receptor (beta chain). 60 Vbeta and 13 Jbeta primers were used in PCR. Using immunoSEQ multiplex PCR, the repertoire was profiled, and TCRdb retains in-frame clones only, with some absent. Of 90,000 or so clones in the sample, more than 65% are singletons; the top ten hold around 15%. V lost 5 bases to trimming and J lost 0 bases, with 13 bases between them. Germline V gene sequence: CDR1 SEHNR, CDR2 FQNEAQ (reference sequence). The CDR3 is made up of 15 amino acids. The data are from a study of cytomegalovirus exposure and HLA in healthy donors. This chain connects TRBV7-9 to TRBJ1-1; no reliable D call. The source is a woman under 30 in good health and CMV-seropositive. The material sequenced was PBMCs. The CDR3 reads CASSTPTAMNTEAFF. Written as DNA, the CDR3 is TGTGCCAGCAGCACCCCCACAGCCATGAACACTGAAGCTTTCTTT.